The T cell receptor beta chain under discussion was sequenced for a study of T cell responses to AZD1222 COVID-19 vaccine. Remarks on this clone: What it binds is not known.

The CDR3 is 14 residues long. Trimming removed 0 bases at V and 2 bases at J, with 8 bases between. From germline, CDR1 is SGDLS and CDR2 YYNGEE. Some clones are missing from TCRdb's copy, which holds only in-frame ones; the method was immunoSEQ multiplex PCR. The table has around 180,000 clones, more than 80% seen once. General study results and limits: Baseline testing showed seropositivity in only five to seven AZD1222 recipients. Reportedly, nearly half of unique spike TCRs recognized epitopes outside B.1.351/B.1.1.7 mutations. The donors showed a predominance of white British ancestry and of females, with possible underestimation of clonal diversity.

The chain uses TRBV9 and TRBJ1-2; D is uncertain. The clonotype comes from an adult in good health. Sequences were derived from peripheral blood, sampled on day 0 of AZD1222 vaccination. The CDR3: CASSVGRANYGYTF. The DNA for the CDR3 is TGTGCCAGCAGCGTAGGGAGGGCGAACTATGGCTACACCTTC.